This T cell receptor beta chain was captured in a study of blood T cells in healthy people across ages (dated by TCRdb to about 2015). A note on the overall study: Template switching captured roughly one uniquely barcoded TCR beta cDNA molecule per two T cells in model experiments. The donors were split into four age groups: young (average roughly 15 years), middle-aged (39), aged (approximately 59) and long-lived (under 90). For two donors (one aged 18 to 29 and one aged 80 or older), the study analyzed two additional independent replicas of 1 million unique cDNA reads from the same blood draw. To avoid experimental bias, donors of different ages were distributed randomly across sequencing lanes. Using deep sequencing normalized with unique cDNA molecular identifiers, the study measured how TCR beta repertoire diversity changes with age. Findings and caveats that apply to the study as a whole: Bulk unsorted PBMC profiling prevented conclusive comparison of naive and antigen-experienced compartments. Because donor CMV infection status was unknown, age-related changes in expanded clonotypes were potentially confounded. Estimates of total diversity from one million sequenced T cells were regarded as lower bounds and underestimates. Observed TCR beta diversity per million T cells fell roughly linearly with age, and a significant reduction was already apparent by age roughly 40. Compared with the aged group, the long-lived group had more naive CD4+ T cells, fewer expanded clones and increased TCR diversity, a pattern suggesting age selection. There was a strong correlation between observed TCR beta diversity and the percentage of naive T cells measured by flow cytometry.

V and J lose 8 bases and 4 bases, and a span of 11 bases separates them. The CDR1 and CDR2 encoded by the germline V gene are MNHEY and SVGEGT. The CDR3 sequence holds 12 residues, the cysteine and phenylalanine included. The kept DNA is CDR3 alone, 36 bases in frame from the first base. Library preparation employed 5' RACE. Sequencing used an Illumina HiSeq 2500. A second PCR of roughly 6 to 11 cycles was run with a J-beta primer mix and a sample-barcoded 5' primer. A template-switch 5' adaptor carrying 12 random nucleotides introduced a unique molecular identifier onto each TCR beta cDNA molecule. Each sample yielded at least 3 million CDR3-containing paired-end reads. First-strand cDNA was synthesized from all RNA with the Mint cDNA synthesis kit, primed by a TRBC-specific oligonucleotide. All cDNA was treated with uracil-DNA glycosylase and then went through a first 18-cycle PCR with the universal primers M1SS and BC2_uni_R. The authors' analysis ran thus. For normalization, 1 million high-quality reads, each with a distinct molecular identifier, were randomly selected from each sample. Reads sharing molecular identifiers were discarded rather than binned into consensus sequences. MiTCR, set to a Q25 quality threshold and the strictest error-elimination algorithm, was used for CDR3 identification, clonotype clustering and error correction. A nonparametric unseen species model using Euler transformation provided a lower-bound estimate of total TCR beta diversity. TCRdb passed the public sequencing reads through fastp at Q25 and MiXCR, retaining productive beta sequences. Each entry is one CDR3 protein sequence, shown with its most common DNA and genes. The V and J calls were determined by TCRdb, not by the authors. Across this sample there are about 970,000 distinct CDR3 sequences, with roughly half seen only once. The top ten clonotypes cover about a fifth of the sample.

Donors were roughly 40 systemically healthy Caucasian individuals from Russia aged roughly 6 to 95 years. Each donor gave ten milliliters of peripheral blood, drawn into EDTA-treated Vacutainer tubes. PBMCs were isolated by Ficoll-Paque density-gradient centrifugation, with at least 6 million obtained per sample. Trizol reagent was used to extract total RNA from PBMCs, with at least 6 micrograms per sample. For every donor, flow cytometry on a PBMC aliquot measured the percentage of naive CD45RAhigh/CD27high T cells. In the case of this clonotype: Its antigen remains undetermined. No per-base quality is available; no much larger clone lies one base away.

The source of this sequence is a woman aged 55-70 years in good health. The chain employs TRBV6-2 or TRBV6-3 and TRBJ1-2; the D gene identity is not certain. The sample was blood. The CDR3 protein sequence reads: CASSTEIYGYTF. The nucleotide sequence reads TGTGCCAGCTCTACTGAAATCTATGGCTACACCTTC.